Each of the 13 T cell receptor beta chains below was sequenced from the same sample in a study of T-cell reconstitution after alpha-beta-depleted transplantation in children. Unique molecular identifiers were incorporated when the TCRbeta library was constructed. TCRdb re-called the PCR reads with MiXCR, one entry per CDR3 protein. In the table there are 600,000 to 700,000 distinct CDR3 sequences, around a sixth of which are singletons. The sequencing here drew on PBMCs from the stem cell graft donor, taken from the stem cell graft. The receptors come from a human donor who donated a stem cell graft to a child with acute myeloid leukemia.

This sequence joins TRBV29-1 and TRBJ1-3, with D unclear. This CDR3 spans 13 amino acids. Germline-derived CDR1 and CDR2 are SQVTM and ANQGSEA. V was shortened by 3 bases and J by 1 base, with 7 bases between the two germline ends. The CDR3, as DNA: TGCAGCGTTGACCGGGGTTCTGGAAACACCATATATTTT. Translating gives CSVDRGSGNTIYF.

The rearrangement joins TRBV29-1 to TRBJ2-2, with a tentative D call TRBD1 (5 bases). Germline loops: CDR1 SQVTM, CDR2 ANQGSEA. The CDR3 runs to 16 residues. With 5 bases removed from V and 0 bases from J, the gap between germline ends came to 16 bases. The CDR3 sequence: CSVMKGVNANTGELFF. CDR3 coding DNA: TGCAGCGTTATGAAAGGGGTCAACGCGAACACCGGGGAGCTGTTTTTT.

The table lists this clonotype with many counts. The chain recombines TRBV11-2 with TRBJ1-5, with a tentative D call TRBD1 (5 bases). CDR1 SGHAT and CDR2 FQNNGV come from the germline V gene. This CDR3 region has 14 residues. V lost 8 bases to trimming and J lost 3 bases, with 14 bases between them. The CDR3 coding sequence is TGTGCCAGCTCGCTAGACAGCTTCAATCAGCCCCAGCATTTT. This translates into CASSLDSFNQPQHF.

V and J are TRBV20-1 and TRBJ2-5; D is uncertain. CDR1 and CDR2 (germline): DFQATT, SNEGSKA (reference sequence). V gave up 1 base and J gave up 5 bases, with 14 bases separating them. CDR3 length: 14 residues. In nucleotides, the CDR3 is TGCAGTGCTAGAGGGGTTGGAGTGCTGGAGACCCAGTACTTC. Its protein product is CSARGVGVLETQYF.

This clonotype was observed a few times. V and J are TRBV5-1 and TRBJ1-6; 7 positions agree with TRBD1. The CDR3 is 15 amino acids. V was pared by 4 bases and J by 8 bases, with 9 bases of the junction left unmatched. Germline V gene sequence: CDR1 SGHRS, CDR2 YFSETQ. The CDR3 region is CASSARQGGDSPLHF. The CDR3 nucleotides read TGCGCCAGCAGCGCGCGACAGGGAGGAGATTCACCCCTCCACTTT. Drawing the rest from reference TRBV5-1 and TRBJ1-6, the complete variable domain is KAGVTQTPRYLIKTRGQQVTLSCSPISGHRSVSWYQQTPGQGLQFLFEYFSETQRNKGNFPGRFSGRQFSNSRSEMNVSTLELGDSALYLCASSARQGGDSPLHFGNGTRLTVT.

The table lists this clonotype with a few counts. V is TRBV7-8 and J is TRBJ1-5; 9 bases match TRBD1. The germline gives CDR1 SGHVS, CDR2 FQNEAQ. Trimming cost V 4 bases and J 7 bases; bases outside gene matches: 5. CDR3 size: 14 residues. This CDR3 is CASSWDRDKQPQHF. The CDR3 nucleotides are TGTGCCAGCAGCTGGGACAGGGACAAACAGCCCCAGCATTTT.

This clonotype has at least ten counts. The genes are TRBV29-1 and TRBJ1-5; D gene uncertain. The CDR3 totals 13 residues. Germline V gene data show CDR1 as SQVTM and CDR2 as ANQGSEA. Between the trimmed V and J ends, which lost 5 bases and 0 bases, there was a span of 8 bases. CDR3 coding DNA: TGCAGCGTTACCACGCGTAGCAATCAGCCCCAGCATTTT. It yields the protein CSVTTRSNQPQHF.

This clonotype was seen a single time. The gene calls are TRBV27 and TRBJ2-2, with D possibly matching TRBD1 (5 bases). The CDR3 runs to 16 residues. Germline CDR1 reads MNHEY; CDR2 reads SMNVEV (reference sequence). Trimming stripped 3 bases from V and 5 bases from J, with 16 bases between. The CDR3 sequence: CASSFSLRVGTGELFF. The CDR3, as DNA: TGTGCCAGCAGTTTCAGCCTCAGGGTAGGAACCGGGGAGCTGTTTTTT.

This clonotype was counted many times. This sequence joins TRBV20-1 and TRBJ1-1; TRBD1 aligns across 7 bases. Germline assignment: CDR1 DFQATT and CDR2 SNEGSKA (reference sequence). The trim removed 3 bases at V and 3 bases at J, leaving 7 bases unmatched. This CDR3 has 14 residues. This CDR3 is CSARGTGADTEAFF. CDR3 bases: TGCAGTGCTAGGGGAACAGGGGCGGACACTGAAGCTTTCTTT.

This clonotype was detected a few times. The CDR3 region is CASSEWSAEAFF. The DNA for the CDR3 is TGTGCCAGCAGTGAATGGTCCGCTGAAGCTTTCTTT. The genes are TRBV6-1 and TRBJ1-1, with D hard to call. The germline CDR1 and CDR2 sequences are MNHNS and SASEGT. The CDR3 extends over 12 amino acids. Trimming took 2 bases from V and 6 from J, leaving 7 bases between them.

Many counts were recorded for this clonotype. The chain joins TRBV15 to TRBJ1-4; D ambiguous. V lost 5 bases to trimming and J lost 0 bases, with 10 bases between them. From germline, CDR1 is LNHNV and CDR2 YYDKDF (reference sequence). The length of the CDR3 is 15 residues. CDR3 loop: CATSGPTTTNEKLFF. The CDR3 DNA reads TGTGCCACCAGCGGGCCGACGACAACTAATGAAAAACTGTTTTTT.

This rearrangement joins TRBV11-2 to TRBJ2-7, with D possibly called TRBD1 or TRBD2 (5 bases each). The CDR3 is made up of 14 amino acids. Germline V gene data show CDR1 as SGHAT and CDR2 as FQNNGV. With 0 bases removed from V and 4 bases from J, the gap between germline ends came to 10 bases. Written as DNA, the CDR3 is TGTGCCAGCAGCTTAGATCTGGGGGTATACGAGCAGTACGTC. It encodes CASSLDLGVYEQYV.

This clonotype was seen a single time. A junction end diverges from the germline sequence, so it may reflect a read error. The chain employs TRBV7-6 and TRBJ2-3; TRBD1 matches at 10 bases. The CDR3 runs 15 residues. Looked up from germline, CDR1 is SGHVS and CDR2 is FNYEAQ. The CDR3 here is CASSWTGGPTDTQNF. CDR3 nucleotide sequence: TGTGCCAGCAGCTGGACAGGGGGACCCACAGATACGCAGAATTTT.